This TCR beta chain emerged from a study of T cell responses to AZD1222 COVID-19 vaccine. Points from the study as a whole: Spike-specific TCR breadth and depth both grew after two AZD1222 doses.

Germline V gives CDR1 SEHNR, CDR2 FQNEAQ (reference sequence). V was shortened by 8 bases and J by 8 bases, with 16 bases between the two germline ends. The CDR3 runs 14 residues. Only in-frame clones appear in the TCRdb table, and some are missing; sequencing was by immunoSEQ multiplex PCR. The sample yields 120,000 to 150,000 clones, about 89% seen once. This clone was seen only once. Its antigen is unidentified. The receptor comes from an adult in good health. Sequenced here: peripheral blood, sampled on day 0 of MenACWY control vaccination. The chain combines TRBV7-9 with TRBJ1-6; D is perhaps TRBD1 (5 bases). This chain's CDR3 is CASGEGLGDSPLHF. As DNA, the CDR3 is TGTGCCAGCGGCGAGGGGCTGGGGGATTCACCCCTCCACTTT.